This entry lists 22 T cell receptor beta chains sequenced from one sample in a study of T-cell memory formation after mild COVID-19. TCRdb reprocessed the 5' RACE reads via MiXCR and lists one record per CDR3 protein. Among about 430,000 distinct CDR3 sequences listed, under 20% were seen once. Sequenced material: PBMCs or a T cell subset sorted from them (not recorded which). Source of these receptors: a man younger than 35 who had mild COVID-19 (a few samples of this study predate the infection). Cell type and time point are not known.

The chain couples TRBV7-3 to TRBJ2-7, with D maybe TRBD1 (7 bases). This CDR3 contains 15 residues. V lost 3 bases and J lost 2, with 14 bases in between. The germline V gene has CDR1 SGHTA and CDR2 FQGTGA. CDR3 amino acids: CASSLRRGTAYEQYF. CDR3 nucleotides: TGTGCCAGCAGCTTGAGGAGGGGGACAGCCTACGAGCAGTACTTC.

This rearrangement joins TRBV10-3 to TRBJ2-1; D remains unclear. The ends were cut back, 7 bases at V and 0 bases at J, with 7 bases in the middle. Germline V gene lookup returns CDR1 ENHRY and CDR2 SYGVKD. The CDR3 runs 13 residues. The CDR3: CAIKAPSYNEQFF. The DNA of the CDR3 is TGTGCCATCAAAGCTCCCTCCTACAATGAGCAGTTCTTC.

This clonotype has just a few counts. Given the absence of the conserved phenylalanine or tryptophan at the CDR3 end, a read error is likely. The chain joins TRBV7-3 to TRBJ2-5, with 7 nucleotides matching TRBD1. The CDR3 totals 14 residues. V was clipped by 5 bases and J by 4 bases; unmatched bases: 7. Germline assignment: CDR1 SGHTA and CDR2 FQGTGA. The CDR3 protein is CASSPTGMRETQYL. The CDR3 DNA reads TGTGCCAGCAGCCCGACAGGGATGCGAGAGACCCAGTACTTA.

The chain has TRBV7-2 and TRBJ2-3; TRBD2 is a possible D gene (6 bases). Trimming stripped 5 bases from V and 9 bases from J, with 9 bases between. The germline CDR1 and CDR2 sequences are SGHTA and FQGNSA. CDR3 length: 11 amino acids. The CDR3 DNA is TGTGCCAGCAGCCGGGGACTCACGCAGTATTTT. This codes for CASSRGLTQYF.

This clonotype was counted only a few times. The rearrangement uses TRBV7-9 and TRBJ2-2, with a possible D match to TRBD2 (5 bases). The CDR3 runs 14 residues. Trimming took off 4 bases at V and 3 bases at J, with 9 bases between the two ends. Germline V gene sequence: CDR1 SEHNR, CDR2 FQNEAQ (reference sequence). CDR3 region: CASSSTSYTGELFF. The CDR3 DNA follows: TGTGCCAGCAGCTCCACTAGTTACACCGGGGAGCTGTTTTTT.

A few counts support this clonotype. V usage is TRBV20-1 and J usage is TRBJ1-1, with 7 nucleotides matching TRBD1. CDR3 length: 13 amino acids. V trimming: 5 bases; J trimming: 3 bases; junction bases outside the gene matches: 6. Germline CDR1 DFQATT, CDR2 SNEGSKA (reference sequence). CDR3 nucleotides: TGCAGTGCTGGGAAGGGGGCTTACACTGAAGCTTTCTTT. Translating gives CSAGKGAYTEAFF.

This clonotype has a handful of counts. The chain is built from TRBV12-3 or TRBV12-4 and TRBJ2-2, with 8 bases matching TRBD1. This CDR3 region has 14 residues. The junction had 7 bases not matched to a gene; V was cut back by 6 bases and J by 7 bases. For the CDR3, the DNA is TGTGCCAGCAGCGACAGGGGTAGGGTCGGGGAGCTGTTTTTT. This codes for CASSDRGRVGELFF.

This clonotype was detected many times. The CDR3 DNA reads TGTGCCATCAGTGGCGGTGGAGAACTGTTTTTT. Protein: CAISGGGELFF. The chain carries TRBV10-3 and TRBJ1-4, with no clear D. Trimming cost V 4 bases and J 12 bases, with 9 bases left between them. The CDR3 contains 11 residues. Germline V gene lookup returns CDR1 ENHRY and CDR2 SYGVKD.

This clonotype was found a few times. This chain connects TRBV27 to TRBJ1-2; perhaps TRBD1 as D (6 bases). The CDR3 runs 15 residues. Trimming took 6 bases from V and 7 from J, leaving 21 bases between them. Germline lookup yields CDR1 MNHEY and CDR2 SMNVEV (reference sequence). The CDR3 protein is CASRLGSATGSGYTF. CDR3 nucleotide sequence: TGTGCCAGCAGGTTGGGGAGCGCCACAGGGTCTGGCTACACCTTC.

CDR3 loop: CASSYRGNSNQPQHF. The CDR3 region has the DNA TGTGCCAGCAGTTACCGAGGGAATAGCAATCAGCCCCAGCATTTT. The chain employs TRBV6-2 or TRBV6-3 and TRBJ1-5; D unresolved. CDR1 is MNHEY, CDR2 SVGEGT, per germline. The length of the CDR3 is 15 residues. Trimming left V 2 bases short and J 0 bases short, with 8 bases between.

The J gene is TRBJ1-1, the V gene TRBV3-1; 11 bases fit TRBD1. Germline-derived CDR1 and CDR2 are LGHDT and YNNKEL (reference sequence). This CDR3 comprises 15 residues. V was pared by 1 base and J by 5 bases, with 3 bases of the junction left unmatched. The CDR3 region has the DNA TGTGCCAGCAGCCAAGGGGACAGGGGGTGGACTGAAGCTTTCTTT. It codes for CASSQGDRGWTEAFF.

In this sample, this clonotype turned up a few times. The rearrangement joins TRBV7-9 to TRBJ2-3, with 9 bases that match TRBD1. Germline assignment: CDR1 SEHNR and CDR2 FQNEAQ (reference sequence). The V gene end was trimmed by 10 bases and the J gene end by 3 bases; junction bases not matched to a gene: 8. The CDR3 runs to 14 residues. The CDR3 protein is CAIPRTGATDTQYF. The CDR3 region has the DNA TGTGCCATCCCTAGGACAGGGGCGACAGATACGCAGTATTTT.

This clonotype was observed a single time. The chain employs TRBV9 and TRBJ1-1; D may be TRBD1 (5 bases). V gave up 0 bases and J gave up 4 bases, with 10 bases separating them. There are 14 residues in the CDR3. Germline-derived CDR1 and CDR2 are SGDLS and YYNGEE. The CDR3 DNA sequence: TGTGCCAGCAGCGTAGGGGGCGCCGTCACTGAAGCTTTCTTT. Amino acid sequence: CASSVGGAVTEAFF.

The chain recombines TRBV20-1 with TRBJ1-2; D is uncertain. The CDR3 has 12 amino acids. Trimming shortened V by 3 bases and J by 4 bases, and 9 bases separated the two germline ends. In germline, CDR1 is DFQATT, CDR2 SNEGSKA (reference sequence). CDR3 loop: CSASPGSYGYTF. The DNA of the CDR3 is TGCAGTGCTAGCCCCGGCAGCTATGGCTACACCTTC.

This clonotype was observed a handful of times. This chain connects TRBV18 to TRBJ2-6, with D tentatively TRBD1 (5 bases). The CDR3 consists of 16 residues. Germline V gene sequence: CDR1 KGHSH, CDR2 LQKENI. Trimming left V 4 bases short and J 0 bases short, with 10 bases between. CDR3 coding DNA: TGTGCCAGCTCACTCAGCCAGGGCTCTGGGGCCAACGTCCTGACTTTC. This gives the protein CASSLSQGSGANVLTF.

This clonotype has a handful of counts. The CDR3 loop is CASRRGGANVLTF. The CDR3 DNA sequence: TGTGCCAGTCGAAGGGGCGGGGCCAACGTCCTGACTTTC. This chain uses TRBV27 with TRBJ2-6; D possibly corresponds to TRBD1 (5 bases). V lost 9 bases and J 4 bases, leaving 10 bases between the germline ends. This CDR3 is built from 13 residues. Germline loops: CDR1 MNHEY, CDR2 SMNVEV (reference sequence).

This clonotype was counted between two and nine times. The V and J genes are TRBV28 and TRBJ1-2; possibly TRBD1 for D (5 bases). Germline V gene sequence: CDR1 MDHEN, CDR2 SYDVKM. Trimming cost V 8 bases and J 1 base, with 14 bases left between them. The CDR3 is made up of 14 amino acids. CDR3 in amino acids: CASSTPGDNYGYTF. DNA of the CDR3: TGTGCCAGCTCCACTCCGGGGGATAACTATGGCTACACCTTC.

The CDR3 DNA sequence: TGTGCCATCAGTGACGGATTAAATCAGCCCCAGCATTTT. Residues: CAISDGLNQPQHF. V and J are TRBV10-3 and TRBJ1-5; D remains unclear. The length of the CDR3 is 13 residues. Germline V gives CDR1 ENHRY, CDR2 SYGVKD. The V and J ends lost 3 bases and 4 bases respectively, with 7 bases between them.

The chain joins TRBV12-3 or TRBV12-4 to TRBJ1-1; a weak D match, TRBD1 (5 bases). CDR3 length: 12 amino acids. V lost 7 bases, J lost 11 bases, and 17 bases lay in between. The CDR3 DNA is TGTGCCAGCATCATGCTTGGGGGGAGCGCTTTCTTT. Its translation: CASIMLGGSAFF.

This chain joins TRBV20-1 and TRBJ2-3; D is undetermined. Germline loops: CDR1 DFQATT, CDR2 SNEGSKA (reference sequence). The CDR3 extends over 14 amino acids. Trimming removed 2 bases from V and 4 bases from J, with 13 bases in between. The CDR3 region has the DNA TGCAGTGCTAGATCCGGGCCCTTGGCAGATACGCAGTATTTT. Encoded protein: CSARSGPLADTQYF.

The rearrangement joins TRBV4-3 to TRBJ1-5; TRBD1 might be the D (5 bases). This CDR3 is built from 15 residues. The germline gives CDR1 LGHNA, CDR2 YSLEER. Trimming pared 1 base from V and 2 bases from J, leaving 9 bases between. The CDR3 sequence: CASSQGLGGNQPQHF. Here the CDR3 DNA reads TGCGCCAGCAGCCAAGGGCTGGGGGGCAATCAGCCCCAGCATTTT.

This clonotype was found a few times. The CDR3 DNA reads TGCAGCGCAAACCCCGGGACAGGGATAGTGAACACTGAAGCTTTCTTT. Amino acids: CSANPGTGIVNTEAFF. The chain is built from TRBV29-1 and TRBJ1-1; 9 nucleotides line up with TRBD1. V lost 7 bases to trimming and J lost 0 bases; unmatched junction nucleotides: 12. Germline CDR1 and CDR2: SQVTM and ANQGSEA. The length of the CDR3 is 16 residues.